The 28 T cell receptor beta chains reported below all come from one sample, sequenced in a study of chemoradiotherapy in HPV16-positive cancers. TCRdb's table, derived via immunoSEQ multiplex PCR, lists solely in-frame clones and lacks some. The sample contains under 5,500 clones, 85% to 90% of which appear only once. Sequencing used tumor tissue, obtained from a patient who underwent chemoradiotherapy. Receptors were obtained from a human donor with HPV-associated anogenital cancer.

This chain connects TRBV9 to TRBJ2-7; 8 bases are a match to TRBD1. V was pared by 3 bases and J by 0 bases, with 8 bases of the junction left unmatched. Looked up from germline, CDR1 is SGDLS and CDR2 is YYNGEE. This CDR3 has 16 amino acids. In DNA form, the CDR3 reads TGTGCCAGCAGCGCTCCGACAGGGGCGGGCTCCTACGAGCAGTACTTC. It translates to CASSAPTGAGSYEQYF.

J is TRBJ2-2 and V is TRBV6-4; no firm D call. Germline loops: CDR1 MRHNA, CDR2 SNTAGT. This CDR3 region has 13 residues. The V end was cut by 2 bases, the J end by 3 bases, with 4 bases between. As DNA, the CDR3 is TGTGCCAGCAGTGACAGGGACACCGGGGAGCTGTTTTTT. Encoded protein: CASSDRDTGELFF.

The chain recombines TRBV19 with TRBJ1-5; D remains ambiguous. This CDR3 comprises 13 residues. V lost 5 bases, J lost 5 bases, and 10 bases lay in between. Germline lookup yields CDR1 LNHDA and CDR2 SQIVND (reference sequence). The CDR3 sequence is CASSERIYQPQHF. The CDR3 nucleotides are TGTGCCAGTAGTGAACGGATTTATCAGCCCCAGCATTTT.

Of note for this clone: Other DNA sequences within the sample encode an identical CDR3. This chain uses TRBV6-5 with TRBJ1-1; a weak D match, TRBD1 (5 bases). CDR1 is MNHEY and CDR2 is SVGAGI in the germline V gene. Trimming took 6 bases from V and 1 from J, leaving 9 bases between them. The CDR3 consists of 13 residues. The CDR3 nucleotides read TGTGCCAGCAGCGAGACAGCGAACACTGAAGCTTTCTTT. Protein: CASSETANTEAFF.

The J gene is TRBJ2-7, the V gene TRBV2; TRBD2 matches 11 bases. The CDR3 runs to 14 residues. Losses at the gene ends were 7 bases for V and 0 bases for J; bases not matched to a gene: 2. Looked up from germline, CDR1 is SNHLY and CDR2 is FYNNEI. The CDR3 region is CASKTSGDSYEQYF. CDR3 coding DNA: TGTGCCAGCAAGACTAGCGGGGACTCCTACGAGCAGTACTTC. Full variable domain (rest looked up from reference TRBV2 and TRBJ2-7): EPEVTQTPSHQVTQMGQEVILRCVPISNHLYFYWYRQILGQKVEFLVSFYNNEISEKSEIFDDQFSVERPDGSNFTLKIRSTKLEDSAMYFCASKTSGDSYEQYFGPGTRLTVT.

J is TRBJ2-1 and V is TRBV7-8; a weak D match, TRBD2 (7 bases). The CDR3 covers 15 residues. V was cut by 5 bases and J by 4 bases, with 15 bases left in between. CDR1 SGHVS and CDR2 FQNEAQ come from the germline V gene. CDR3 region: CASSLGGGAYNEQFF. CDR3 bases: TGTGCCAGCAGCCTTGGTGGGGGGGCATACAATGAGCAGTTCTTC.

V is TRBV4-3 and J is TRBJ2-3; D ambiguous. The germline V gene has CDR1 LGHNA and CDR2 YSLEER. The ends were cut back, 4 bases at V and 2 bases at J, with 13 bases in the middle. The CDR3 covers 15 residues. Here the CDR3 DNA reads TGCGCCAGCAGCCTGGGATTTCTCTTCACAGATACGCAGTATTTT. It yields the protein CASSLGFLFTDTQYF.

The sample holds a few counts of this clone. The chain employs TRBV19 and TRBJ2-7; D ambiguous. Germline V lookup: CDR1 LNHDA, CDR2 SQIVND (reference sequence). Between the trimmed V and J ends, which lost 4 bases and 5 bases, there was a span of 6 bases. This CDR3 has 11 residues. CDR3: CASSSWNEQYF. In DNA, the CDR3 is TGTGCCAGTAGTAGTTGGAACGAGCAGTACTTC.

The V and J genes are TRBV6-5 and TRBJ1-1, with D possibly matching TRBD1 (5 bases). CDR3 size: 13 residues. Between the trimmed V and J ends, which lost 5 bases and 1 base, there was a span of 8 bases. Germline-derived CDR1 and CDR2 are MNHEY and SVGAGI. CDR3 coding DNA: TGTGCCAGCAGTGCAGGGTCGAACACTGAAGCTTTCTTT. Its translation is CASSAGSNTEAFF.

The rearrangement links TRBV5-1 to TRBJ1-2; 9 bases are a match to TRBD1. The CDR3 is 16 residues long. The J segment lost 6 bases and the V segment lost 3 bases, leaving 12 bases of the junction unmatched. The germline V gene has CDR1 SGHRS and CDR2 YFSETQ. The CDR3 nucleotides read TGCGCCAGCAGCTACCGGACAGGGGATTCCTACAATGGCTACACCTTC. Its translation: CASSYRTGDSYNGYTF.

CDR3 in DNA: TGTGCCAGCAGTGTTGGTGAGACGGGAGTCCCCTACGAGCAGTACTTC. This codes for CASSVGETGVPYEQYF. This sequence joins TRBV6-1 and TRBJ2-7; perhaps TRBD2 as D (6 bases). With 4 bases removed from V and 2 bases from J, the gap between germline ends came to 18 bases. This CDR3 is built from 16 residues. Germline V gene data show CDR1 as MNHNS and CDR2 as SASEGT.

CDR3 coding DNA: TGTGCCAGTAGCCCAAGCCGGGCCGGGGAACAGTTCTTC. This gives the protein CASSPSRAGEQFF. The chain employs TRBV19 and TRBJ2-1; a weak D match, TRBD2 (5 bases). Germline loops: CDR1 LNHDA, CDR2 SQIVND (reference sequence). V was clipped by 6 bases and J by 13 bases, with 19 bases between them. The CDR3 spans 13 residues.

This CDR3 reads CASRGQPSNQPQHF. In nucleotides, the CDR3 is TGTGCCAGCAGAGGACAGCCTAGCAATCAGCCCCAGCATTTT. The V and J genes are TRBV6-1 and TRBJ1-5; D is perhaps TRBD1 (6 bases). Per the germline V gene, CDR1 is MNHNS and CDR2 is SASEGT. V shed 6 bases and J shed 0 bases, with 9 bases lying between them. The CDR3 has 14 residues.

This clone came up a few times. Distinct nucleotide sequences in the sample also encode this CDR3. The chain uses TRBV7-2 and TRBJ1-5, with D possibly matching TRBD1 (5 bases). There are 14 residues in the CDR3. The V end was cut by 5 bases, the J end by 5 bases, with 13 bases between. Looked up from germline, CDR1 is SGHTA and CDR2 is FQGNSA. The CDR3 nucleotides are TGTGCCAGCAGCCCTAGACGGGGGGATCAGCCCCAGCATTTT. Translation: CASSPRRGDQPQHF.

The chain couples TRBV7-2 to TRBJ2-5; 9 nucleotides line up with TRBD2. V dropped 7 bases and J dropped 5; count of bases not matched to a gene: 8. The CDR3 is 14 amino acids. The germline gives CDR1 SGHTA, CDR2 FQGNSA. CDR3 nucleotide sequence: TGTGCCAGCACCAACCAGCGGGGGGCGGAGACCCAGTACTTC. Encoded protein: CASTNQRGAETQYF.

This clone showed up just once. The V call is TRBV27, the J call TRBJ1-1; D gene ambiguous. With 3 bases removed from V and 3 bases from J, the gap between germline ends came to 8 bases. The CDR3 consists of 13 residues. Per the germline V gene, CDR1 is MNHEY and CDR2 is SMNVEV (reference sequence). The CDR3 sequence: CASSFGRDTEAFF. The CDR3 DNA follows: TGTGCCAGCAGTTTCGGCAGAGACACTGAAGCTTTCTTT.

The chain carries TRBV21-1 and TRBJ2-1. TRBV21-1 is a documented pseudogene. There are 13 residues in the CDR3. The CDR3, as DNA: TGTGCCAGCAGGGGTTGGACCTACAATGAGCAGTTCTTC. It encodes CASRGWTYNEQFF.

V is TRBV7-8 and J is TRBJ1-3, with TRBD1 as a possible D gene (5 bases). CDR3 length: 17 residues. Per germline, CDR1 SGHVS and CDR2 FQNEAQ. Trimming pared 2 bases from V and 0 bases from J, leaving 14 bases between. CDR3: CASSLTGTTSSGNTIYF. The CDR3 DNA follows: TGTGCCAGCAGCTTAACCGGGACGACGAGCTCTGGAAACACCATATATTTT.

This rearrangement joins TRBV7-9 to TRBJ1-1; unclear D gene. The CDR3 runs to 13 residues. With 1 base removed from V and 2 bases from J, the gap between germline ends came to 5 bases. Per the germline V gene, CDR1 is SEHNR and CDR2 is FQNEAQ (reference sequence). The CDR3 here is CASSLEANTEAFF. CDR3 DNA sequence: TGTGCCAGCAGCTTAGAGGCAAACACTGAAGCTTTCTTT.

V usage is TRBV9 and J usage is TRBJ2-7, with 9 bases identical to TRBD1. The CDR3 has 15 residues. J was trimmed by 3 bases and V by 2 bases; bases with no gene match: 6. Germline-derived CDR1 and CDR2 are SGDLS and YYNGEE. CDR3 sequence: CASSVGTGTYYEQYF. DNA of the CDR3: TGTGCCAGCAGCGTCGGGACAGGGACCTACTACGAGCAGTACTTC. Looking up the rest from reference TRBV9 and TRBJ2-7 gives the full variable domain: DSGVTQTPKHLITATGQRVTLRCSPRSGDLSVYWYQQSLDQGLQFLIQYYNGEERAKGNILERFSAQQFPDLHSELNLSSLELGDSALYFCASSVGTGTYYEQYFGPGTRLTVT.

CDR3 protein: CASSVTSGKYEQYF. The CDR3 DNA follows: TGCGCCAGCAGCGTGACTAGCGGGAAGTACGAGCAGTACTTC. V and J are TRBV5-1 and TRBJ2-7; TRBD2 matches 11 bases. J lost 4 bases, V lost 4 bases, and 4 bases had no gene match. The CDR3 covers 14 residues. The V gene's germline CDR1 is SGHRS and CDR2 YFSETQ.

This clone showed up just a few times. This chain joins TRBV5-4 and TRBJ2-5; 8 bases are shared with TRBD2. V trimming: 4 bases; J trimming: 4 bases; junction bases outside the gene matches: 9. In germline, CDR1 is SGHNT, CDR2 YYREEE (reference sequence). CDR3 length: 15 amino acids. CDR3 DNA sequence: TGTGCCAGCAGCCCCTCCCCGGGGGGGGTAGAGACCCAGTACTTC. It codes for CASSPSPGGVETQYF. The entire variable domain, with the rest obtained from reference TRBV5-4 and TRBJ2-5, is as follows: ETGVTQSPTHLIKTRGQQVTLRCSSQSGHNTVSWYQQALGQGPQFIFQYYREEENGRGNFPPRFSGLQFPNYSSELNVNALELDDSALYLCASSPSPGGVETQYFGPGTRLLVL.

The chain couples TRBV19 to TRBJ2-5; maybe TRBD2 (5 bases). The CDR3 runs 13 residues. V was pared by 5 bases and J by 2 bases, with 9 bases between. CDR1 and CDR2 (germline): LNHDA, SQIVND (reference sequence). CDR3 sequence: CASSHERQETQYF. CDR3 nucleotide sequence: TGTGCCAGTAGTCACGAGCGGCAAGAGACCCAGTACTTC.

The chain is built from TRBV30 and TRBJ1-5; D perhaps matches TRBD1 (6 bases). The V end was cut by 5 bases, the J end by 6 bases, with 17 bases between. This CDR3 spans 14 amino acids. CDR1 is GTSNPN, CDR2 SVGIG, per germline (reference sequence). Here the CDR3 reads CAWSRGFGGQPQHF. CDR3 nucleotides: TGTGCCTGGTCCAGGGGATTCGGCGGTCAGCCCCAGCATTTT.

The J gene is TRBJ1-4, the V gene TRBV30; possible D gene TRBD1, 6 bases. Trimming shortened V by 2 bases and J by 8 bases, and 21 bases separated the two germline ends. The CDR3 length is 16 residues. Looked up from germline, CDR1 is GTSNPN and CDR2 is SVGIG (reference sequence). Here the CDR3 reads CAWSPTDGGQREKLFF. CDR3 DNA: TGTGCCTGGAGTCCCACCGACGGGGGGCAAAGAGAAAAACTGTTTTTT.

The V call is TRBV2, the J call TRBJ2-1, with TRBD2 matching 12 bases. This CDR3 is 16 amino acids long. Trimming cost V 5 bases and J 9 bases; bases outside gene matches: 11. CDR1 SNHLY and CDR2 FYNNEI come from the germline V gene. The chain's CDR3 is CASSPTLAGGYVEQFF. CDR3 nucleotide sequence: TGTGCCAGCAGTCCAACACTAGCGGGGGGTTATGTTGAGCAGTTCTTC.

V gene TRBV7-9 combines with J gene TRBJ2-1; D not resolved. Germline V gives CDR1 SEHNR, CDR2 FQNEAQ (reference sequence). V was shortened by 4 bases and J by 9 bases, with 10 bases between the two germline ends. This CDR3 has 12 amino acids. The CDR3 region is CASSSFLAEQFF. DNA of the CDR3: TGTGCCAGCAGCTCTTTTCTCGCTGAGCAGTTCTTC. Full variable domain (remainder filled in from reference TRBV7-9 and TRBJ2-1): DTGVSQNPRHKITKRGQNVTFRCDPISEHNRLYWYRQTLGQGPEFLTYFQNEAQLEKSRLLSDRFSAERPKGSFSTLEIQRTEQGDSAMYLCASSSFLAEQFFGPGTRLTVL.

The chain has TRBV4-2 and TRBJ2-7; 12 bases line up with TRBD2. The CDR3 runs to 16 residues. V shed 3 bases and J 4 bases; nucleotides not matched to a gene: 7. Germline CDR1 and CDR2: LGHNA and YNFKEQ. This CDR3 is CASSHDSTSGGYEQYF. For the CDR3, the DNA is TGTGCCAGCAGCCACGACTCGACTAGCGGGGGTTACGAGCAGTACTTC.